The 4 T cell receptor beta chains given below trace back to one sample, sequenced in a study of PD-1 blockade in classical Hodgkin lymphoma. The protocol was immunoSEQ multiplex PCR, while the TCRdb copy is restricted to in-frame clones and leaves out a portion. The repertoire holds over 50,000 clones, with 81% as singletons. Every patient had relapsed following autologous stem cell transplantation, and cohorts differed in brentuximab vedotin exposure. Sequenced material: peripheral blood mononuclear cells (PBMCs), taken at baseline. The receptors were sampled from a human donor with classical Hodgkin lymphoma.

The genes are TRBV11-3 and TRBJ2-4; D is perhaps TRBD1 or TRBD2 (6 bases each). V shed 5 bases and J shed 2 bases, with 10 bases lying between them. The CDR3 is 14 residues long. The germline V gene has CDR1 SGHNT and CDR2 YENEEA. The CDR3 is CASSLGGPKNIQYF. The CDR3 nucleotides are TGTGCCAGCAGCCTTGGGGGGCCCAAAAACATTCAGTACTTC.

The chain carries TRBV19 and TRBJ2-1, with TRBD2 as a possible D gene (6 bases). In germline, CDR1 is LNHDA, CDR2 SQIVND (reference sequence). V gave up 6 bases and J gave up 2 bases, with 11 bases separating them. The CDR3 is 14 amino acids. CDR3 sequence (DNA): TGTGCCAGTAGATTGGTAGCGGCCTACAATGAGCAGTTCTTC. This gives the protein CASRLVAAYNEQFF.

The rearrangement uses TRBV18 and TRBJ1-5, with 9 bases fitting TRBD1. This CDR3 spans 17 amino acids. V was pared by 2 bases and J by 3 bases, with 8 bases of the junction left unmatched. From germline, CDR1 is KGHSH and CDR2 LQKENI. Written as DNA, the CDR3 is TGTGCCAGCTCACCAGGTCCGGGACAGGGAGACAATCAGCCCCAGCATTTT. Translating gives CASSPGPGQGDNQPQHF.

The chain recombines TRBV18 with TRBJ1-2, with 8 bases aligning to TRBD1. The CDR3 extends over 15 amino acids. Per the germline V gene, CDR1 is KGHSH and CDR2 is LQKENI. V shed 3 bases, J shed 0 bases, and the junction held 3 bases outside the gene matches. CDR3 nucleotides: TGTGCCAGCTCACCGGACAGGGATGCTAACTATGGCTACACCTTC. Translation: CASSPDRDANYGYTF.